The clone carrying this T cell receptor (beta chain) came up a few times. The antigen is undetermined. The sample comes from a study of human T cells and chemical hapten exposure. Study-level background: Patients received weekly diphenylcyclopropenone doses to the scalp throughout the approximately 25-week study. Variation in per-sample TCR yields came mainly from small pooled library volume differences.

Looked up from germline, CDR1 is DFQATT and CDR2 is SNEGSKA (reference sequence). This CDR3 has 11 residues. V shed 5 bases, J shed 7 bases, and the junction held 1 base outside the gene matches. TCRdb reprocessed the RACE reads with MiXCR, giving one entry per CDR3 protein. The data hold more than 250,000 distinct CDR3 sequences, with approximately 8.6% observed a single time. Documented time point: pre-sensitization, week 0. As for treatment: therapeutic diphenylcyclopropenone sensitization with weekly scalp DPC. Broader study findings: Sensitizing with DPC caused no change in TCRs above 1 in 1000 frequency.

V gene TRBV20-1 combines with J gene TRBJ2-1, with TRBD2 matching over 8 bases. The sample was whole blood, taken in connection with sensitization to the hapten diphenylcyclopropenone (DPC). The source is a middle-aged woman with alopecia areata. Some clones in this sample may be carry-over from other donors' samples. Here the CDR3 DNA reads TGCAGTGCTGCGGGAGGAAATGAGCAGTTCTTC. This gives the protein CSAAGGNEQFF.